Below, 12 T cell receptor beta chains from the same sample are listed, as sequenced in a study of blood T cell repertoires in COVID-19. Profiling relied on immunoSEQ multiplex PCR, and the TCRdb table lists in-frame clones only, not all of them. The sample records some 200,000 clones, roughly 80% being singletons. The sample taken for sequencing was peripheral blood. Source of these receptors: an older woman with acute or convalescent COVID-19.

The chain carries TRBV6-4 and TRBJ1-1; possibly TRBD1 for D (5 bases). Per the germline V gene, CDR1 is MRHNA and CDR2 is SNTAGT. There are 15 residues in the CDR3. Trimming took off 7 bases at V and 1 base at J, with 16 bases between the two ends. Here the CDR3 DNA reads TGTGCCAGCAAAGCCCCCGACAGCCAGAACACTGAAGCTTTCTTT. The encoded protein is CASKAPDSQNTEAFF.

DNA for the CDR3: TGTGCCATCAATCACCTACGCAATGATAGCAATCAGCCCCAGCATTTT. As protein: CAINHLRNDSNQPQHF. This chain joins TRBV10-3 and TRBJ1-5, with no clear D. The V gene lost 7 bases and the J gene lost 0 bases, with 16 bases spanning the gap. The CDR3 contains 16 residues. Germline V gives CDR1 ENHRY, CDR2 SYGVKD.

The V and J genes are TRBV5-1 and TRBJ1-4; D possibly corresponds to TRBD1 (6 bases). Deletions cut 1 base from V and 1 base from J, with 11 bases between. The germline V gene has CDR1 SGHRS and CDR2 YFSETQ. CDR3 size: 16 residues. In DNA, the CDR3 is TGCGCCAGCAGCTTGACCCCAGGGGTAACTAATGAAAAACTGTTTTTT. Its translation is CASSLTPGVTNEKLFF.

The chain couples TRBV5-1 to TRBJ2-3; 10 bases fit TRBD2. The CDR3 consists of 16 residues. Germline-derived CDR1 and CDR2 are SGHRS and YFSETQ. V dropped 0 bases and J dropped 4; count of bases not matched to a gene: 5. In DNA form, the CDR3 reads TGCGCCAGCAGCTTGGCGACAGCGGGAGGGCCAGATACGCAGTATTTT. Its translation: CASSLATAGGPDTQYF.

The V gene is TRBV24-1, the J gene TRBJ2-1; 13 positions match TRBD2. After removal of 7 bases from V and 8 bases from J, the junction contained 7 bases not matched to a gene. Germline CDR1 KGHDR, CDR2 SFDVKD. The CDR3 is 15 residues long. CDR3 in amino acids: CATSRTSGSRDEQFF. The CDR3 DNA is TGTGCCACCAGCCGGACTAGCGGGAGCCGGGATGAGCAGTTCTTC.

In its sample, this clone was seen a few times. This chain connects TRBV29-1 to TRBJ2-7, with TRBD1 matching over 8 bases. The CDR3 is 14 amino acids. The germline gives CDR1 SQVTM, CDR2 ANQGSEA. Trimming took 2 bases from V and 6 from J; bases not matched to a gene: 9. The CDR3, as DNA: TGCAGCGTTGAACTGGCAGGGGGCGAGTTCGAGCAGTACTTC. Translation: CSVELAGGEFEQYF.

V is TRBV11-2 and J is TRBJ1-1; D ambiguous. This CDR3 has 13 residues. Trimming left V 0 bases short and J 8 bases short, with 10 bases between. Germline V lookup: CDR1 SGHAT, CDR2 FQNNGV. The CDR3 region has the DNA TGTGCCAGCAGCTTAGATCTTTCTTCCGAAGCTTTCTTT. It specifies CASSLDLSSEAFF.

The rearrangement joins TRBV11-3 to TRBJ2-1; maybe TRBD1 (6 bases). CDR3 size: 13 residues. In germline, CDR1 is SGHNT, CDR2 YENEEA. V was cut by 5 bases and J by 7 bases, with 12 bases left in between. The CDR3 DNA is TGTGCCAGCAGCCTACAGGGTTGGAATGAGCAGTTCTTC. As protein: CASSLQGWNEQFF.

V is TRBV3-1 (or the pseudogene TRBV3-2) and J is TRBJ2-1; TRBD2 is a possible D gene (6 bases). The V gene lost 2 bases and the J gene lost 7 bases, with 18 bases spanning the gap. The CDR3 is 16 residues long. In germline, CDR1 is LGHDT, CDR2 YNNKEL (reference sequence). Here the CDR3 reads CASSQWAGTLGNEQFF. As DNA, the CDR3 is TGTGCCAGCAGCCAATGGGCGGGGACCCTGGGGAATGAGCAGTTCTTC.

DNA for the CDR3: TGTGCCAGCAGTTACTCGCCTAGCGGACAACTTGAGCAGTTCTTC. This translates into CASSYSPSGQLEQFF. The V call is TRBV6-5, the J call TRBJ2-1; the match to TRBD2 covers 7 bases. V gave up 0 bases and J gave up 9 bases; unmatched junction bases: 8. The CDR3 length is 15 residues. In germline, CDR1 is MNHEY, CDR2 SVGAGI.

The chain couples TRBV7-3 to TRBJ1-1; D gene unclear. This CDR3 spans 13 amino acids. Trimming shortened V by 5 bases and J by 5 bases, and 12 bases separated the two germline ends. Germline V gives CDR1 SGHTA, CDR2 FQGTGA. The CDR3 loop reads CASSPGLGTEAFF. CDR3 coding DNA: TGTGCCAGCAGCCCAGGACTGGGAACTGAAGCTTTCTTT.

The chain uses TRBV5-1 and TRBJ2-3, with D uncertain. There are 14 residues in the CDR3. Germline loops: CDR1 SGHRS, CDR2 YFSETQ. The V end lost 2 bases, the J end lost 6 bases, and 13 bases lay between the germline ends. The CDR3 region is CASSLEAPRDTQYF. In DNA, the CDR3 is TGCGCCAGCAGCTTAGAGGCCCCGAGGGATACGCAGTATTTT.